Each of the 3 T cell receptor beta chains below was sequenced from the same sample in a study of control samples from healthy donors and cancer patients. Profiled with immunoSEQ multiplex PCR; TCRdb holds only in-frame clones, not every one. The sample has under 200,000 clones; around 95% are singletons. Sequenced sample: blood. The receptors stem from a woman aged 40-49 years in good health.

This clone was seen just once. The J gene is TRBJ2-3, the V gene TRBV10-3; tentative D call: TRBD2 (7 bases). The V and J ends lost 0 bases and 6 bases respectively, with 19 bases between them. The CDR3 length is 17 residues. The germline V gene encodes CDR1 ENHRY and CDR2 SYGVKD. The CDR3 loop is CAISESGRGGSDDTQYF. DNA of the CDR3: TGTGCCATCAGTGAGTCTGGAAGGGGGGGTAGTGACGATACGCAGTATTTT.

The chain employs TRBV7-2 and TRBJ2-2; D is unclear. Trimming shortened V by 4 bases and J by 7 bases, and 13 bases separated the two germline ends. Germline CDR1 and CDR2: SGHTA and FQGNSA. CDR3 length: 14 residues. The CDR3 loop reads CASSSRMGGGELFF. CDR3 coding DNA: TGTGCCAGCAGCTCTCGGATGGGTGGCGGGGAGCTGTTTTTT.

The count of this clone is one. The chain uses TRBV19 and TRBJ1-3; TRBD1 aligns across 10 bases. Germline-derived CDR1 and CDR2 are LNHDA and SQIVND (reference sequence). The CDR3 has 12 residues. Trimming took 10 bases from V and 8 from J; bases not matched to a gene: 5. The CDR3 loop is CATGQGIHTIYF. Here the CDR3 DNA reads TGTGCCACGGGACAGGGGATACACACCATATATTTT.